These 13 T cell receptor beta chains share one sample of origin, sequenced in a study of T cell responses to AZD1222 COVID-19 vaccine. The table came from immunoSEQ multiplex PCR; TCRdb's copy has only in-frame clones and leaves some out. The sample includes tens of thousands of clones, around 87% of them seen just once. The source material was peripheral blood, sampled on day 0 of AZD1222 vaccination. The receptors derive from an adult in good health.

The chain carries TRBV5-6 and TRBJ2-3; the match to TRBD2 covers 10 bases. This CDR3 comprises 15 residues. Germline CDR1 reads SGHDT; CDR2 reads YYEEEE. After removal of 3 bases from V and 4 bases from J, the junction contained 5 bases not matched to a gene. The CDR3 DNA is TGTGCCAGCAGCTCTTGGAGCGGGGGGGCAGATACGCAGTATTTT. As protein: CASSSWSGGADTQYF. Based on the CDR3 plus reference TRBV5-6 and TRBJ2-3, the full variable domain is DAGVTQSPTHLIKTRGQQVTLRCSPKSGHDTVSWYQQALGQGPQFIFQYYEEEERQRGNFPDRFSGHQFPNYSSELNVNALLLGDSALYLCASSSWSGGADTQYFGPGTRLTVL.

The chain employs TRBV7-3 and TRBJ2-3; 9 bases are shared with TRBD1. The CDR3 extends over 14 amino acids. Germline CDR1 and CDR2: SGHTA and FQGTGA. Trimming cost V 5 bases and J 6 bases; bases outside gene matches: 6. The CDR3 region has the DNA TGTGCCAGCAGCACGGGACAGGGTTTGGATACGCAGTATTTT. It specifies CASSTGQGLDTQYF.

The CDR3 bases are TGTGCCAGCAGCCCGAGTAGCAATCAGCCCCAGCATTTT. This sequence encodes CASSPSSNQPQHF. This chain connects TRBV7-2 to TRBJ1-5, with D unclear. The V end lost 5 bases, the J end lost 0 bases, and 5 bases lay between the germline ends. Germline loops: CDR1 SGHTA, CDR2 FQGNSA. The CDR3 is 13 residues long.

V is TRBV7-3 and J is TRBJ1-6; D not certain. V was pared by 2 bases and J by 5 bases, with 7 bases between. From germline, CDR1 is SGHTA and CDR2 FQGTGA. The CDR3 has 14 residues. In DNA, the CDR3 is TGTGCCAGCAGCTTAGTAGCCGATAATTCACCCCTCCACTTT. The encoded protein is CASSLVADNSPLHF.

The gene calls are TRBV5-4 and TRBJ2-2, with TRBD1 matching over 7 bases. The CDR3 totals 14 residues. Germline-derived CDR1 and CDR2 are SGHNT and YYREEE (reference sequence). Germline trimming cut 4 bases from V and 4 bases from J; bases unmatched to any gene: 4. CDR3 sequence (DNA): TGTGCCAGCAGCCTGACAGGGTCCACCGGGGAGCTGTTTTTT. Residues: CASSLTGSTGELFF.

This chain joins TRBV7-2 and TRBJ2-2, with 10 bases that match TRBD1. V shed 5 bases and J 5 bases; nucleotides not matched to a gene: 5. This CDR3 region has 15 residues. Germline-derived CDR1 and CDR2 are SGHTA and FQGNSA. CDR3 protein: CASSETGQGTGELFF. The CDR3 nucleotides read TGTGCCAGCAGCGAAACGGGACAGGGGACCGGGGAGCTGTTTTTT.

J is TRBJ2-5 and V is TRBV11-2; 8 nucleotides match TRBD2. In germline, CDR1 is SGHAT, CDR2 FQNNGV. The V and J ends lost 8 bases and 6 bases, in that order; junction bases with no gene match: 11. CDR3 length: 14 amino acids. CDR3 nucleotides: TGTGCCAGCTGCCGGGGCGGGGGGTTACAGACCCAGTACTTC. Translated, it gives CASCRGGGLQTQYF.

This chain connects TRBV14 to TRBJ2-7, with 7 bases lining up with TRBD2. CDR3 length: 14 amino acids. CDR1 SGHDN and CDR2 FVKESK come from the germline V gene. J gave up 2 bases and V 5 bases, and 6 bases lay outside the gene matches. The CDR3 DNA sequence: TGTGCCAGCAGCGGGAGGGGCGGACCCTACGAGCAGTACTTC. Protein product: CASSGRGGPYEQYF.

This clone rates as medium-sized. The CDR3 loop is CATGTGEDTGELFF. Here the CDR3 DNA reads TGTGCCACCGGGACCGGTGAGGACACCGGGGAGCTGTTTTTT. The chain has TRBV24-1 and TRBJ2-2; D is possibly TRBD1 or TRBD2 (5 bases each). V was pared by 9 bases and J by 3 bases, with 13 bases between. The CDR3 runs 14 residues. CDR1 KGHDR and CDR2 SFDVKD come from the germline V gene.

V usage is TRBV7-2 and J usage is TRBJ2-7; perhaps TRBD1 as D (5 bases). The CDR3 contains 12 residues. Trimming took 5 bases from V and 6 from J, leaving 11 bases between them. From germline, CDR1 is SGHTA and CDR2 FQGNSA. CDR3 nucleotide sequence: TGTGCCAGCAGCATCCAGGGATCCGAGCAGTACTTC. It is translated as CASSIQGSEQYF.

The gene calls are TRBV7-9 and TRBJ2-1; tentative D call: TRBD1 (6 bases). Germline V lookup: CDR1 SEHNR, CDR2 FQNEAQ (reference sequence). Trimming took off 3 bases at V and 0 bases at J, with 6 bases between the two ends. This CDR3 spans 14 amino acids. Written as DNA, the CDR3 is TGTGCCAGCAGCTTGGACAGCTCCTACAATGAGCAGTTCTTC. Its translation: CASSLDSSYNEQFF.

The chain couples TRBV7-3 to TRBJ1-6; tentative D call: TRBD1 (6 bases). V shed 4 bases and J shed 2 bases, with 9 bases lying between them. The germline gives CDR1 SGHTA, CDR2 FQGTGA. The CDR3 is 15 residues long. CDR3 sequence: CASSSGVTYNSPLHF. CDR3 nucleotides: TGTGCCAGCAGCTCAGGGGTTACCTATAATTCACCCCTCCACTTT.

The chain combines TRBV6-5 with TRBJ2-7; a weak D match, TRBD1 (6 bases). Germline assignment: CDR1 MNHEY and CDR2 SVGAGI. Trimming shortened V by 2 bases and J by 2 bases, and 13 bases separated the two germline ends. The CDR3 totals 15 residues. In nucleotides, the CDR3 is TGTGCCAGCAGTTACGCCCAGGACAGCGCCTACGAGCAGTACTTC. It is translated as CASSYAQDSAYEQYF.